The 30 T cell receptor beta chains listed next were all sequenced from one sample in a study of blood T cell repertoires in COVID-19. Using immunoSEQ multiplex PCR, the repertoire was profiled, and TCRdb retains in-frame clones only, with some absent. The profile shows 54,000 or so clones, about 87% of them singletons. Sequencing input: peripheral blood. These receptors originate from a human donor in a cohort sampled during active COVID-19.

The chain has TRBV2 and TRBJ1-4; 7 bases are shared with TRBD1. Germline V CDR1 and CDR2: SNHLY, FYNNEI. J lost 4 bases, V lost 6 bases, and 5 bases had no gene match. This CDR3 spans 14 amino acids. The CDR3 reads CASSPGGGNEKLFF. In DNA form, the CDR3 reads TGTGCCAGCAGCCCAGGGGGTGGTAATGAAAAACTGTTTTTT. Drawing the rest from reference TRBV2 and TRBJ1-4, the complete variable domain is EPEVTQTPSHQVTQMGQEVILRCVPISNHLYFYWYRQILGQKVEFLVSFYNNEISEKSEIFDDQFSVERPDGSNFTLKIRSTKLEDSAMYFCASSPGGGNEKLFFGSGTQLSVL.

The chain recombines TRBV7-9 with TRBJ1-6, with D unclear. The CDR3 totals 14 residues. Germline V lookup: CDR1 SEHNR, CDR2 FQNEAQ (reference sequence). V lost 1 base and J lost 7, with 8 bases in between. Written as DNA, the CDR3 is TGTGCCAGCAGCTTAGACACCAAAAATTCACCCCTCCACTTT. Protein: CASSLDTKNSPLHF.

The chain has TRBV19 and TRBJ2-1, with D maybe TRBD2 (6 bases). This CDR3 is 13 amino acids long. The germline V and J ends were trimmed by 5 bases and 7 bases, with 12 bases remaining between them. The germline gives CDR1 LNHDA, CDR2 SQIVND (reference sequence). The DNA of the CDR3 is TGTGCCAGTAGTTCGGACCGGGAGAATGAGCAGTTCTTC. Translation gives CASSSDRENEQFF.

The genes are TRBV5-1 and TRBJ1-5; TRBD1 aligns across 7 bases. Germline loops: CDR1 SGHRS, CDR2 YFSETQ. V lost 1 base, J lost 2 bases, and 3 bases stayed unmatched. The CDR3 length is 15 residues. In DNA, the CDR3 is TGCGCCAGCAGCTTGTCAGGGGGTGGCAATCAGCCCCAGCATTTT. Encoded protein: CASSLSGGGNQPQHF.

The V call is TRBV12-5, the J call TRBJ2-2; TRBD1 matches 7 bases. V trimming: 4 bases; J trimming: 0 bases; junction bases outside the gene matches: 5. The CDR3 contains 16 residues. Germline CDR1 and CDR2: LGHNT and FRNRAP. CDR3 bases: TGTGCTAGTGGTTCGGGACAGACCTCGAACACCGGGGAGCTGTTTTTT. This sequence encodes CASGSGQTSNTGELFF. The whole variable domain, remainder taken from reference TRBV12-5 and TRBJ2-2, is DARVTQTPRHKVTEMGQEVTMRCQPILGHNTVFWYRQTMMQGLELLAYFRNRAPLDDSGMPKDRFSAEMPDATLATLKIQPSEPRDSAVYFCASGSGQTSNTGELFFGEGSRLTVL.

The gene calls are TRBV2 and TRBJ2-4; D unclear. Germline V CDR1 and CDR2: SNHLY, FYNNEI. This CDR3 has 14 amino acids. Trimming removed 7 bases from V and 4 bases from J, with 14 bases in between. CDR3 sequence: CASIHPLRKNIQYF. CDR3 coding DNA: TGTGCCAGCATTCATCCCTTGAGAAAAAACATTCAGTACTTC.

This sequence joins TRBV19 and TRBJ1-6, with no clear D. The germline V gene encodes CDR1 LNHDA and CDR2 SQIVND (reference sequence). The V gene lost 6 bases and the J gene lost 2 bases, with 17 bases spanning the gap. The CDR3 runs to 17 residues. CDR3 sequence reads: CASRTTSEGTYNSPLHF. Written as DNA, the CDR3 is TGTGCCAGTAGGACTACGTCTGAGGGAACCTATAATTCACCCCTCCACTTT.

The gene calls are TRBV7-3 and TRBJ2-3; 8 bases match TRBD2. The CDR3 loop spans 16 amino acids. CDR1 SGHTA and CDR2 FQGTGA come from the germline V gene. The V segment lost 5 bases and the J segment 3 bases; nucleotides outside the gene matches: 10. The DNA for the CDR3 is TGTGCCAGCAGCCGCGAGCGGGGGAGTACAACAGATACGCAGTATTTT. It codes for CASSRERGSTTDTQYF.

This clone was found once. The chain combines TRBV2 with TRBJ2-3; a weak D match, TRBD1 (6 bases). V shed 3 bases and J shed 0 bases, with 10 bases lying between them. The germline gives CDR1 SNHLY, CDR2 FYNNEI. The CDR3 has 15 amino acids. The CDR3 loop reads CASSDHRASTDTQYF. CDR3 coding DNA: TGTGCCAGCAGTGACCACAGGGCTAGCACAGATACGCAGTATTTT.

This rearrangement joins TRBV7-7 to TRBJ2-3; 12 bases match TRBD2. The V segment lost 5 bases and the J segment 5 bases; nucleotides outside the gene matches: 8. The CDR3 length is 16 residues. The germline gives CDR1 SSHAT, CDR2 FNYEAQ (reference sequence). CDR3 loop: CASSPLAGGEGDTQYF. The DNA of the CDR3 is TGTGCCAGCAGCCCGCTAGCGGGGGGGGAGGGAGATACGCAGTATTTT.

This chain links TRBV25-1 with TRBJ2-3; TRBD1 aligns across 10 bases. Trimming cost V 6 bases and J 3 bases; bases outside gene matches: 6. The CDR3 totals 15 residues. The germline gives CDR1 MGHDK, CDR2 SYGVNS. CDR3 residues: CASSPRDRGTDTQYF. The CDR3 region has the DNA TGTGCCAGCAGCCCCCGGGACAGGGGTACAGATACGCAGTATTTT.

The chain has TRBV5-6 and TRBJ1-6; 10 positions agree with TRBD1. V lost 3 bases to trimming and J lost 9 bases; unmatched junction nucleotides: 12. The CDR3 contains 17 residues. Germline V gene sequence: CDR1 SGHDT, CDR2 YYEEEE. CDR3 coding DNA: TGTGCCAGCAGCTGGGGGACAGGGGCGGCCTTTGGTTCACCCCTCCACTTT. Translating gives CASSWGTGAAFGSPLHF. The variable domain in full, completed from reference TRBV5-6 and TRBJ1-6, reads DAGVTQSPTHLIKTRGQQVTLRCSPKSGHDTVSWYQQALGQGPQFIFQYYEEEERQRGNFPDRFSGHQFPNYSSELNVNALLLGDSALYLCASSWGTGAAFGSPLHFGNGTRLTVT.

This clone was seen a few times. The V and J genes are TRBV2 and TRBJ1-5, with D maybe TRBD1 (6 bases). CDR1 and CDR2 from the germline V gene are SNHLY and FYNNEI. This CDR3 spans 15 amino acids. V was cut by 6 bases and J by 7 bases, with 19 bases left in between. The CDR3 DNA is TGTGCCAGCAGCGGGGACACATCCTTGGGGCAGCCCCAGCATTTT. Translating gives CASSGDTSLGQPQHF.

J is TRBJ2-2 and V is TRBV7-9; TRBD2 agrees at 10 bases. The germline CDR1 and CDR2 sequences are SEHNR and FQNEAQ (reference sequence). Unmatched junction bases numbered 5, after V lost 2 bases and J lost 8 bases. The CDR3 runs to 15 residues. The CDR3 spells CASSLTSGTSGELFF. The CDR3 DNA reads TGTGCCAGCAGCTTAACTAGCGGGACATCAGGGGAGCTGTTTTTT.

The table lists this clone with a few counts. The rearrangement joins TRBV19 to TRBJ1-5; the D is unclear. The V and J ends lost 4 bases and 0 bases respectively, with 10 bases between them. The length of the CDR3 is 15 residues. Germline loops: CDR1 LNHDA, CDR2 SQIVND (reference sequence). The CDR3 loop reads CASSSYSYSNQPQHF. DNA of the CDR3: TGTGCCAGTAGTAGCTATAGCTATAGCAATCAGCCCCAGCATTTT.

CDR3 bases: TGTGCCAGCAGCTCCCCGGGACTATACGACAATGAGCAGTTCTTC. Translation gives CASSSPGLYDNEQFF. The rearrangement joins TRBV7-3 to TRBJ2-1; 7 bases are a match to TRBD2. The CDR3 consists of 15 residues. Germline V gene sequence: CDR1 SGHTA, CDR2 FQGTGA. Germline trimming cut 4 bases from V and 5 bases from J; bases unmatched to any gene: 8.

The V gene is TRBV7-9, the J gene TRBJ2-1, with a tentative D call TRBD2 (5 bases). The germline gives CDR1 SEHNR, CDR2 FQNEAQ (reference sequence). V lost 3 bases and J 5 bases, leaving 20 bases between the germline ends. The CDR3 is 17 amino acids. The CDR3 here is CASSFKRLAWNDNEQFF. The DNA for the CDR3 is TGTGCCAGCAGCTTTAAGAGATTAGCGTGGAACGACAATGAGCAGTTCTTC.

V usage is TRBV9 and J usage is TRBJ1-1; the D gene is possibly TRBD1 (6 bases). CDR1 SGDLS and CDR2 YYNGEE come from the germline V gene. The V end lost 4 bases, the J end lost 0 bases, and 13 bases lay between the germline ends. The length of the CDR3 is 15 residues. The CDR3 DNA is TGTGCCAGCAGCTCGAACAGGGATATGAACACTGAAGCTTTCTTT. Translated: CASSSNRDMNTEAFF. Full variable domain (remainder filled in from reference TRBV9 and TRBJ1-1): DSGVTQTPKHLITATGQRVTLRCSPRSGDLSVYWYQQSLDQGLQFLIQYYNGEERAKGNILERFSAQQFPDLHSELNLSSLELGDSALYFCASSSNRDMNTEAFFGQGTRLTVV.

The chain recombines TRBV6-6 with TRBJ2-1; no definite D call. This CDR3 has 14 residues. Germline CDR1 MNHNY, CDR2 SVGAGI (reference sequence). Trimming removed 5 bases from V and 0 bases from J, with 8 bases in between. The CDR3 DNA reads as TGTGCCAGCAGTCAGAGTCACTCCTACAATGAGCAGTTCTTC. Its translation: CASSQSHSYNEQFF.

The chain is built from TRBV5-1 and TRBJ2-7; 9 positions match TRBD1. Germline loops: CDR1 SGHRS, CDR2 YFSETQ. V lost 1 base to trimming and J lost 2 bases; unmatched junction nucleotides: 1. CDR3 length: 14 residues. For the CDR3, the DNA is TGCGCCAGCAGCTTGAGGACAGGGGCCTACGAGCAGTACTTC. As protein: CASSLRTGAYEQYF.

V gene TRBV5-1 combines with J gene TRBJ2-5; D is unclear. The V gene's germline CDR1 is SGHRS and CDR2 YFSETQ. CDR3 size: 12 residues. Trimming removed 2 bases at V and 2 bases at J, with 4 bases between. CDR3 DNA sequence: TGCGCCAGCAGCTTCAATCAAGAGACCCAGTACTTC. Its protein is CASSFNQETQYF.

The V gene is TRBV2, the J gene TRBJ2-3; possible D gene TRBD2, 7 bases. The CDR3 covers 13 residues. Trimming pared 4 bases from V and 14 bases from J, leaving 19 bases between. Looked up from germline, CDR1 is SNHLY and CDR2 is FYNNEI. The CDR3 DNA is TGTGCCAGCAGTGCCCGCCGGGGGGCGCCGGTGTATTTT. Its translation: CASSARRGAPVYF. Looking up the rest from reference TRBV2 and TRBJ2-3 gives the full variable domain: EPEVTQTPSHQVTQMGQEVILRCVPISNHLYFYWYRQILGQKVEFLVSFYNNEISEKSEIFDDQFSVERPDGSNFTLKIRSTKLEDSAMYFCASSARRGAPVYFGPGTRLTVL.

V usage is TRBV6-4 and J usage is TRBJ2-7; TRBD2 aligns across 9 bases. Per the germline V gene, CDR1 is MRHNA and CDR2 is SNTAGT. The CDR3 runs to 15 residues. After removal of 3 bases from V and 3 bases from J, the junction contained 6 bases not matched to a gene. CDR3 in DNA: TGTGCCAGCAGTGAGTATGGTAGCGGGGGCTACGAGCAGTACTTC. Protein: CASSEYGSGGYEQYF.

V is TRBV7-8 and J is TRBJ2-5; 7 bases line up with TRBD2. Losses at the gene ends were 4 bases for V and 5 bases for J; bases not matched to a gene: 10. CDR1 is SGHVS and CDR2 is FQNEAQ in the germline V gene. The CDR3 has 15 residues. In DNA, the CDR3 is TGTGCCAGCAGCTCAAATTACGGGGGGTTCGAGACCCAGTACTTC. Amino acid sequence: CASSSNYGGFETQYF. The complete variable domain, with remaining parts taken from reference TRBV7-8 and TRBJ2-5, reads GAGVSQSPRYKVAKRGQDVALRCDPISGHVSLFWYQQALGQGPEFLTYFQNEAQLDKSGLPSDRFFAERPEGSVSTLKIQRTQQEDSAVYLCASSSNYGGFETQYFGPGTRLLVL.

This sequence joins TRBV6-5 and TRBJ2-2; D not resolved. CDR1 MNHEY and CDR2 SVGAGI come from the germline V gene. V was clipped by 7 bases and J by 3 bases, with 6 bases between them. This CDR3 spans 12 amino acids. The CDR3 DNA is TGTGCCAGCACCCATGACACCGGGGAGCTGTTTTTT. This encodes CASTHDTGELFF.

The chain recombines TRBV18 with TRBJ2-7; TRBD1 matches 8 bases. Germline V gene sequence: CDR1 KGHSH, CDR2 LQKENI. The CDR3 spans 17 residues. V shed 5 bases and J 8 bases; nucleotides not matched to a gene: 20. The CDR3 DNA is TGTGCCAGCTCAGCGGCCGTACCTGGACAGGGCCCTACGAAGCAGTACTTC. Protein: CASSAAVPGQGPTKQYF. The full variable domain, in which reference TRBV18 and TRBJ2-7 provide the parts outside the CDR3, is NAGVMQNPRHLVRRRGQEARLRCSPMKGHSHVYWYRQLPEEGLKFMVYLQKENIIDESGMPKERFSAEFPKEGPSILRIQQVVRGDSAAYFCASSAAVPGQGPTKQYFGPGTRLTVT.

This clone was counted between two and nine times. The chain has TRBV2 and TRBJ1-3, with D possibly TRBD1 on 6 matching bases. The CDR3 extends over 15 amino acids. Trimming shortened V by 4 bases and J by 0 bases, and 10 bases separated the two germline ends. Germline CDR1 and CDR2: SNHLY and FYNNEI. The CDR3 region is CASSVTGSSGNTIYF. DNA for the CDR3: TGTGCCAGCAGTGTCACAGGGAGCTCTGGAAACACCATATATTTT.

V gene TRBV12-5 combines with J gene TRBJ2-3; TRBD2 matches 7 bases. Germline V gene data show CDR1 as LGHNT and CDR2 as FRNRAP. The CDR3 is 17 amino acids. Trimming removed 6 bases from V and 6 bases from J; junction bases left unmatched: 18. The CDR3 here is CASGRDLSGAEGDTQYF. In nucleotides, the CDR3 is TGTGCTAGTGGCCGCGACTTAAGCGGGGCAGAGGGGGATACGCAGTATTTT.

This clone was seen just once. V gene TRBV2 combines with J gene TRBJ2-1, with TRBD2 matching 10 bases. There are 14 residues in the CDR3. J lost 8 bases, V lost 7 bases, and 8 bases had no gene match. Germline values: CDR1 SNHLY, CDR2 FYNNEI. CDR3 bases: TGTGCCAGCAAACAGCGGGAGGGGTTTGATGAGCAGTTCTTC. Its protein is CASKQREGFDEQFF.

The V gene is TRBV19, the J gene TRBJ2-5; D is undetermined. CDR1 LNHDA and CDR2 SQIVND come from the germline V gene (reference sequence). CDR3 length: 13 residues. V was shortened by 3 bases and J by 2 bases, with 7 bases between the two germline ends. CDR3 DNA sequence: TGTGCCAGTAGTATTAAGAGGCAAGAGACCCAGTACTTC. Protein sequence: CASSIKRQETQYF.